The subject of this entry is one TCR beta chain. This specimen belongs to a study of T-cell reconstitution after alpha-beta-depleted transplantation in children. CDR3 length: 16 amino acids. Trimming removed 4 bases from V and 9 bases from J, with 19 bases in between. Germline V lookup: CDR1 MNHEY, CDR2 SVGAGI. TCRbeta library preparation incorporated unique molecular identifiers. TCRdb reprocessed the PCR reads with MiXCR, giving one entry per CDR3 protein. Of 400,000 to 500,000 distinct CDR3 sequences in the sample, approximately 10% are singletons; the top ten hold roughly 6%. This TCR came from a human donor who donated a stem cell graft to a child with acute myeloid leukemia. J is TRBJ1-6 and V is TRBV6-5, with a weak D call TRBD1 (5 bases). Specimen: PBMCs from the stem cell graft donor, collected from the stem cell graft. The CDR3 reads CASSLSGGIGVSPLHF. The DNA of the CDR3 is TGTGCCAGCAGTTTGAGTGGGGGAATTGGAGTTTCACCCCTCCACTTT.